This paragraph reports one T cell receptor beta chain. These data come from a study of blood T cell repertoires in COVID-19. Overall study context: The United States, Italy and Spain supplied acute and convalescent COVID-19 samples. The cDNA or gDNA used as material had been derived from T cells, B-cell-depleted T cells, or PBMCs.

Only in-frame clones appear in the TCRdb table, and some are missing; sequencing was by immunoSEQ multiplex PCR. The sample carries over 250,000 clones, about 70% recorded once. The CDR3 loop spans 12 amino acids. V was clipped by 5 bases and J by 2 bases; unmatched bases: 0. Per germline, CDR1 GTSNPN and CDR2 SVGIG (reference sequence). The chain is built from TRBV30 and TRBJ1-3; 7 positions agree with TRBD1. The specimen was peripheral blood. This TCR came from a woman aged 80 or older with acute or convalescent COVID-19. The CDR3 DNA sequence: TGTGCCTGGGACAGGGCTGGAAACACCATATATTTT. It yields the protein CAWDRAGNTIYF.